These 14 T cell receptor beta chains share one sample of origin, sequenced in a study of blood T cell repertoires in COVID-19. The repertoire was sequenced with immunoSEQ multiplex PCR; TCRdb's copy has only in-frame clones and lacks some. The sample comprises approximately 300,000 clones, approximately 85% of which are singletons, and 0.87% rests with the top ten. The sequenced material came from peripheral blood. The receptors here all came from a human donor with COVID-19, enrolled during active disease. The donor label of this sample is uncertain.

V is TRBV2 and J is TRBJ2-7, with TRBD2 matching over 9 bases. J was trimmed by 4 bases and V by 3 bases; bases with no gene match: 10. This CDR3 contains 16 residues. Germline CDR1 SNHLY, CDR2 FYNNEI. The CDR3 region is CASSDGTSPREYEQYF. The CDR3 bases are TGTGCCAGCAGTGATGGGACTAGCCCGAGGGAGTACGAGCAGTACTTC.

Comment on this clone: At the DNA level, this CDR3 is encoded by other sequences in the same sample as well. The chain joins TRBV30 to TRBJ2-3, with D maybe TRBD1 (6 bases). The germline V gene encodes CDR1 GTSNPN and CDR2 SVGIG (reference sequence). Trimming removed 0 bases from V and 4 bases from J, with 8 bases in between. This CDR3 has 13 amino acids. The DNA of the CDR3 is TGTGCCTGGAGTGTCCAGGGGTCAGATACGCAGTATTTT. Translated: CAWSVQGSDTQYF.

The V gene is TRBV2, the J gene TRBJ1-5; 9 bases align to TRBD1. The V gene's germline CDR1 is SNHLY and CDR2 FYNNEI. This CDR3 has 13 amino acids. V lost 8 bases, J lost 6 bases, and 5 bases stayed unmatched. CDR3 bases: TGTGCCAGCGAGAGACAGGGGGGTCAGCCCCAGCATTTT. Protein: CASERQGGQPQHF.

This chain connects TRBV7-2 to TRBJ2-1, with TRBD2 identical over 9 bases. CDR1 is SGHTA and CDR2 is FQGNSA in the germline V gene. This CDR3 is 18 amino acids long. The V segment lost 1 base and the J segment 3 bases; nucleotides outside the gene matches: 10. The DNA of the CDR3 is TGTGCCAGCAGCTTAGGTCCGGGAGCGGGAGGACACTACAATGAGCAGTTCTTC. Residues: CASSLGPGAGGHYNEQFF.

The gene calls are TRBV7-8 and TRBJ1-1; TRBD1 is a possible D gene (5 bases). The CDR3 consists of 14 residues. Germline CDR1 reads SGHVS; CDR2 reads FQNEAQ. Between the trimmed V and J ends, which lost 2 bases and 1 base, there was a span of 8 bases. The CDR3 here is CASSLLGENTEAFF. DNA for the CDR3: TGTGCCAGCAGCTTATTAGGGGAGAACACTGAAGCTTTCTTT.

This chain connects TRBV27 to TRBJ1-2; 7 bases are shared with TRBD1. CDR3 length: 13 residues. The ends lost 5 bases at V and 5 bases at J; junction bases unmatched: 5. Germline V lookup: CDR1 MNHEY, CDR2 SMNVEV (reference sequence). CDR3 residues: CASSRPGQYGYTF. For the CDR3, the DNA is TGTGCCAGCAGTCGGCCGGGACAGTATGGCTACACCTTC.

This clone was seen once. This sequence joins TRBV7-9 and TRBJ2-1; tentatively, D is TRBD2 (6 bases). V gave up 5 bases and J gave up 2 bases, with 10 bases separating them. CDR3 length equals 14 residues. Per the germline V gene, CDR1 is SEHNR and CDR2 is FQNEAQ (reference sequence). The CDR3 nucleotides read TGTGCCAGCAGCCCGGCTAGCGCCTACAATGAGCAGTTCTTC. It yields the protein CASSPASAYNEQFF.

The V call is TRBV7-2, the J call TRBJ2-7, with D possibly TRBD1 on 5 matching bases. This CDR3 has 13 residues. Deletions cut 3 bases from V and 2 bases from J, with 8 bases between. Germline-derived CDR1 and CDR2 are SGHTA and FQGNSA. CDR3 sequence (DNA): TGTGCCAGCAGCTTCGACAGAGCCTACGAGCAGTACTTC. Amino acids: CASSFDRAYEQYF.

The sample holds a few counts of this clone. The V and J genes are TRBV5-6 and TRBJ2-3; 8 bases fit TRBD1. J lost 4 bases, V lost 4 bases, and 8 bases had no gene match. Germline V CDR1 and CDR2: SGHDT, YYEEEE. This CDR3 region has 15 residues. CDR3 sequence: CASSHSGGGPDTQYF. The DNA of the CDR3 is TGTGCCAGCAGCCATTCAGGGGGCGGTCCAGATACGCAGTATTTT.

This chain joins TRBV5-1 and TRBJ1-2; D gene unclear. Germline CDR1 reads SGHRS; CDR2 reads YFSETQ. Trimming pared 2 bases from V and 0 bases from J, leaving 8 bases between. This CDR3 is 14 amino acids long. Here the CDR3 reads CASSFRDTNYGYTF. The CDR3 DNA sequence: TGCGCCAGCAGCTTTCGGGATACTAACTATGGCTACACCTTC.

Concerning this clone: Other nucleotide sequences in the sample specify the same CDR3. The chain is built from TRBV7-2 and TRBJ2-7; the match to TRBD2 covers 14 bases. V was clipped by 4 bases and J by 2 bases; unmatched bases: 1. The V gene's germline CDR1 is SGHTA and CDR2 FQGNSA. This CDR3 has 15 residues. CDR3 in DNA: TGTGCCAGCAGCTCGGGACTAGCGGGAGCCTACGAGCAGTACTTC. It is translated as CASSSGLAGAYEQYF.

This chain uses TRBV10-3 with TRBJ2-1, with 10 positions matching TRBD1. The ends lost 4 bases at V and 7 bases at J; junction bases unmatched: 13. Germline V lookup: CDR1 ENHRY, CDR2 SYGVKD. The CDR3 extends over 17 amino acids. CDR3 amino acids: CAISGTMGQGKGNEQFF. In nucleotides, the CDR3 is TGTGCCATCAGTGGGACTATGGGACAGGGGAAGGGTAATGAGCAGTTCTTC.

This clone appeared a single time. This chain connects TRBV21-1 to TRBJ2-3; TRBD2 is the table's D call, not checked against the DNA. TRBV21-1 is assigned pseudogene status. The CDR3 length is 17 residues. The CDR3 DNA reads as TGTGCCAGCAGCACCGGGACTAGCGGGGAGAGCACAGATACGCAGTATTTT. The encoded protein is CASSTGTSGESTDTQYF.

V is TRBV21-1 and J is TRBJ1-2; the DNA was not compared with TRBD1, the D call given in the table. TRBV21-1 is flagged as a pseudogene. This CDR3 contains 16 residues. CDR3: CASSPFPGQAPYGYTF. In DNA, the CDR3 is TGTGCCAGCAGCCCCTTTCCGGGACAGGCCCCCTATGGCTACACCTTC.